These T cell receptor beta chains were read from a single sample in a study of T cell repertoires in cytomegalovirus infection. These receptors have no known antigen. TCRdb reprocessed the reads via MiXCR and lists one record per CDR3 protein. The sample holds 69,000 or so distinct CDR3 sequences, more than 25% seen once. The sequences come from CD8+ T cells from cultured PBMCs, collected from culture after CMV antigen stimulation. The receptors come from a human donor in good health (CMV status not recorded). Some clones in this sample may be carry-over from other donors' samples. Both conserved end residues are part of each CDR3. D genes are given only for firm matches. Some rows have no size entry. The others give once, few or many, or a class for an expanded clone.

clone size	V gene	D gene	J gene	CDR3 protein	CDR3 DNA
.	TRBV30	.	TRBJ1-1	CAWATGTEAFF	TGTGCCTGGGCCACAGGGACCGAAGCTTTCTTT
.	TRBV20-1	TRBD2	TRBJ2-1	CSVRGFPDNEQFF	TGCAGTGTGCGGGGGTTTCCCGACAATGAGCAGTTCTTC
.	TRBV6-2/TRBV6-3	TRBD2	TRBJ2-4	CASSYQGLAGAKNIQYF	TGTGCCAGCAGTTACCAGGGACTAGCGGGGGCCAAAAACATTCAGTACTTC
many	TRBV27	.	TRBJ1-5	CASSLKAGSNQPQHF	TGTGCCAGCAGTTTAAAGGCAGGGAGCAATCAGCCCCAGCATTTT
many	TRBV19	.	TRBJ2-5	CASSSRDQETQYF	TGTGCCAGTAGTTCCCGGGACCAAGAGACCCAGTACTTC
few	TRBV6-1	.	TRBJ1-2	CASRRGVGNYGYTF	TGTGCCAGCAGAAGGGGTGTCGGGAACTATGGCTACACCTTC
many	TRBV7-6	TRBD2	TRBJ2-3	CASSFTSAYTDTQYF	TGTGCCAGCAGCTTCACTAGCGCCTACACAGATACGCAGTATTTT
few	TRBV9	.	TRBJ2-1	CASSVVGVNEQFF	TGTGCCAGCAGCGTAGTGGGGGTTAATGAGCAGTTCTTC
many	TRBV7-9	TRBD1	TRBJ2-1	CASSLVGQGAIDEQFF	TGTGCCAGCAGCTTAGTAGGGCAGGGGGCAATCGATGAGCAGTTCTTC
.	TRBV20-1	TRBD1	TRBJ1-5	CSATADRGRQPQHF	TGCAGTGCTACAGCGGACAGGGGACGTCAGCCCCAGCATTTT
.	TRBV6-2/TRBV6-3	.	TRBJ1-1	CASRDSRAFF	TGTGCCAGCAGGGACAGTCGGGCTTTCTTT
few	TRBV7-6	.	TRBJ2-5	CASSPRTGGTQYF	TGTGCCAGCAGCCCAAGGACCGGGGGGACCCAGTACTTC
many	TRBV6-5	.	TRBJ1-2	CASSYSKVTVNYGYTF	TGTGCCAGCAGTTACTCGAAGGTTACGGTTAACTATGGCTACACCTTC
.	TRBV27	.	TRBJ2-5	CASTDRRETQYF	TGTGCCAGCACCGACAGGCGGGAGACCCAGTACTTC
many	TRBV12-3/TRBV12-4	.	TRBJ1-1	CASSSGPNTEAFF	TGTGCCAGCAGTTCGGGCCCGAACACTGAAGCTTTCTTT
many	TRBV11-2	.	TRBJ2-4	CASSLARDSKNIQYF	TGTGCCAGCAGCTTAGCCCGGGATTCCAAAAACATTCAGTACTTC
few	TRBV27	TRBD2	TRBJ2-7	CASSYTFVAGGSISYEQYF	TGTGCCAGCAGCTATACCTTCGTGGCGGGCGGGAGTATTTCGTACGAGCAGTACTTC